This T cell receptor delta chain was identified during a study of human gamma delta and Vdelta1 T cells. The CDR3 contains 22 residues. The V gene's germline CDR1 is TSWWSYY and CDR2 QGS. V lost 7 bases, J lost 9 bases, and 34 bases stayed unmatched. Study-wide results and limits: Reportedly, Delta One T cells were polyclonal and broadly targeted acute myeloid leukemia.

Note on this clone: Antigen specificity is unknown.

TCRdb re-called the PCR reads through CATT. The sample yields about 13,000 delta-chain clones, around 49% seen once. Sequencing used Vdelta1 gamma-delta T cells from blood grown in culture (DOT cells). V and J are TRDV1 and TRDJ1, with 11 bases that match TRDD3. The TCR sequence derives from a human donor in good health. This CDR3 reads CALEAPTRGILGDNVQRLELIF. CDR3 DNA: TGTGCTCTTGAGGCCCCTACGAGAGGTATACTGGGGGATAATGTACAACGGTTGGAACTCATCTTT.